Below, 13 T cell receptor beta chains from the same sample are listed, as sequenced in a study of control samples from healthy donors and cancer patients. TCRdb keeps only in-frame clones here, not all; method: immunoSEQ multiplex PCR. The sample has approximately 58,000 clones; approximately 86% are singletons. Sample: PBMCs. The receptors were gathered from a man in his 60s with head and neck cancer.

The chain recombines TRBV11-2 with TRBJ2-7; no reliable D call. V lost 2 bases to trimming and J lost 3 bases, with 23 bases between them. The CDR3 sequence is 18 residues long. Germline V CDR1 and CDR2: SGHAT, FQNNGV. The CDR3 is CASSLFVGLRNRLYEQYF. The DNA for the CDR3 is TGTGCCAGCAGCTTATTTGTGGGGTTACGCAACCGCCTCTACGAGCAGTACTTC.

V gene TRBV6-5 combines with J gene TRBJ2-3; 9 bases fit TRBD2. Trimming cost V 4 bases and J 4 bases; bases outside gene matches: 9. CDR1 and CDR2 from the germline V gene are MNHEY and SVGAGI. This CDR3 has 16 amino acids. The CDR3 sequence: CASSFRTSVIPDTQYF. As DNA, the CDR3 is TGTGCCAGCAGTTTCCGGACTAGCGTCATACCAGATACGCAGTATTTT.

This rearrangement joins TRBV2 to TRBJ2-3; TRBD2 matches at 13 bases. The trim removed 6 bases at V and 4 bases at J, leaving 4 bases unmatched. This CDR3 has 15 residues. The germline V gene encodes CDR1 SNHLY and CDR2 FYNNEI. The CDR3 protein is CASRATSGGPDTQYF. The CDR3 region has the DNA TGTGCCAGCAGAGCGACTAGCGGGGGGCCAGATACGCAGTATTTT.

V is TRBV19 and J is TRBJ1-5, with D unclear. The germline V gene encodes CDR1 LNHDA and CDR2 SQIVND (reference sequence). The germline V and J ends were trimmed by 4 bases and 6 bases, with 10 bases remaining between them. The CDR3 totals 13 residues. The CDR3 DNA reads TGTGCCAGTAGTACCCGCCGGGGTCAGCCCCAGCATTTT. Translation gives CASSTRRGQPQHF.

The chain combines TRBV5-4 with TRBJ2-7; 9 bases agree with TRBD2. Per germline, CDR1 SGHNT and CDR2 YYREEE (reference sequence). This CDR3 contains 14 residues. V was pared by 4 bases and J by 8 bases, with 10 bases of the junction left unmatched. This CDR3 reads CASSIGTSFAQQYF. In DNA, the CDR3 is TGTGCCAGCAGCATAGGGACTAGCTTTGCGCAGCAGTACTTC.

This clone was seen a few times. The chain is built from TRBV11-2 and TRBJ1-1, with 7 bases fitting TRBD1. The CDR3 is made up of 16 amino acids. Germline V gene data show CDR1 as SGHAT and CDR2 as FQNNGV. The junction had 11 bases not matched to a gene; V was cut back by 2 bases and J by 5 bases. CDR3 DNA sequence: TGTGCCAGCAGCTTAAGGTCGGGGACAGCAAGAACTGAAGCTTTCTTT. As protein: CASSLRSGTARTEAFF.

The rearrangement uses TRBV7-2 and TRBJ2-4; 9 bases line up with TRBD2. This CDR3 region has 16 residues. The germline V gene encodes CDR1 SGHTA and CDR2 FQGNSA. V shed 4 bases and J 10 bases; nucleotides not matched to a gene: 14. CDR3: CASSSSDAGGRRIQYF. CDR3 in DNA: TGTGCCAGCAGCTCCAGCGACGCGGGGGGGCGGAGAATTCAGTACTTC.

CDR3: CASSIGRVNEKLFF. For the CDR3, the DNA is TGTGCCAGTAGTATCGGACGGGTTAATGAAAAACTGTTTTTT. The V and J genes are TRBV19 and TRBJ1-4; no definite D call. Germline V lookup: CDR1 LNHDA, CDR2 SQIVND (reference sequence). Trimming left V 3 bases short and J 4 bases short, with 9 bases between. The CDR3 contains 14 residues.

V is TRBV5-1 and J is TRBJ2-1; TRBD1 is a possible D gene (5 bases). The CDR3 has 15 amino acids. Trimming pared 0 bases from V and 0 bases from J, leaving 7 bases between. CDR1 is SGHRS and CDR2 is YFSETQ in the germline V gene. The CDR3 DNA reads TGCGCCAGCAGCTTGGGGACAAGCTCCTACAATGAGCAGTTCTTC. Encoded protein: CASSLGTSSYNEQFF. The whole variable domain, filled in from reference TRBV5-1 and TRBJ2-1, reads KAGVTQTPRYLIKTRGQQVTLSCSPISGHRSVSWYQQTPGQGLQFLFEYFSETQRNKGNFPGRFSGRQFSNSRSEMNVSTLELGDSALYLCASSLGTSSYNEQFFGPGTRLTVL.

The chain employs TRBV18 and TRBJ2-7; D is possibly TRBD1 (5 bases). The CDR3 is 16 residues long. Trimming took 2 bases from V and 5 from J, leaving 19 bases between them. Germline CDR1 and CDR2: KGHSH and LQKENI. CDR3: CASSPLSPGQGNEQYF. CDR3 DNA sequence: TGTGCCAGCTCACCATTGTCCCCGGGCCAGGGAAACGAGCAGTACTTC.

J is TRBJ1-1 and V is TRBV29-1, with 11 bases identical to TRBD1. The junction had 2 bases not matched to a gene; V was cut back by 6 bases and J by 2 bases. CDR1 and CDR2 from the germline V gene are SQVTM and ANQGSEA. The length of the CDR3 is 13 residues. As DNA, the CDR3 is TGCAGCGTAAGGACAGGGGGCAACACTGAAGCTTTCTTT. This translates into CSVRTGGNTEAFF.

The chain is built from TRBV5-4 and TRBJ2-1; D not resolved. The CDR3 is 15 amino acids. Germline V CDR1 and CDR2: SGHNT, YYREEE (reference sequence). The V gene lost 0 bases and the J gene lost 3 bases, with 10 bases spanning the gap. The CDR3 loop reads CASSLGSSVYNEQFF. The CDR3 DNA follows: TGTGCCAGCAGCTTGGGGAGTTCTGTCTACAATGAGCAGTTCTTC.

This rearrangement joins TRBV7-9 to TRBJ1-4; D may be TRBD1 (6 bases). Germline-derived CDR1 and CDR2 are SEHNR and FQNEAQ (reference sequence). V was shortened by 4 bases and J by 0 bases, with 12 bases between the two germline ends. This CDR3 contains 16 residues. The CDR3 DNA sequence: TGTGCCAGCAGCTCAAACACAGGGACAACTAATGAAAAACTGTTTTTT. This encodes CASSSNTGTTNEKLFF.